This T cell receptor (beta chain) was observed in a study of CD8 T cells in Susac syndrome (dated by TCRdb to between 2019 and 2020). As for the study more broadly: Among the sequenced Susac syndrome patients, over five had clinically active disease and eight or nine were in clinical remission. The study used repertoire sequencing to test whether antigen drove CD8+ T cell activation and differentiation in Susac syndrome. Susac syndrome patients were therapy-naive, on corticosteroids (some also receiving IVIg), or on IVIg alone at blood withdrawal. On the study overall, not on this receptor specifically: The number of individuals in the TCR sequencing and HLA analysis was acknowledged as relatively small. In the CD4+ T cell repertoire of Susac syndrome patients, clonal expansion was not detected.

Peripheral blood CD8+ and CD4+ T cells from healthy donors, Susac syndrome patients and multiple sclerosis patients were profiled using high-throughput TCR beta sequencing. The Susac syndrome patients fulfilled recently defined diagnostic criteria for definite or probable disease. Bulk CD8+ and CD4+ T cells were purified magnetically by negative isolation, whereas CD8+ TEMRA cells were enriched by FACS. Blood was collected in EDTA tubes and processed within 24 hours, with PBMCs isolated through density gradient centrifugation. PBMCs intended for TCR sequencing were cryopreserved in liquid nitrogen and were subsequently thawed in a 37 degrees C water bath. A purity of at least 90% was achieved for sorted or isolated CD4+, CD8+ and CD8+ TEMRA cells. RNA was extracted using the RNeasy kit, and about 0.45 to 1 ug of the RNA was reverse transcribed with random hexamers. The immunoSEQ multiplex PCR assay, covering 54 Vbeta and 13 Jbeta segments, was used to amplify TCR beta CDR3 regions. Bias from PCR amplification was corrected by using a synthetic template baseline for primer optimization and for computational correction. Concerning the study's data processing: Reads were annotated to V, D and J genes according to IMGT and were analyzed with immunoSEQ Analyzer, with only productive sequences retained. To calculate clonality, Shannon entropy was normalized by log2 of the number of productive unique sequences and then subtracted from one. For each patient and control, public and private clones were evaluated within the 100 most prevalent clones. Clones were defined as Susac-specific when absent from the healthy and MS cohorts, from about 1,100 published viral clones and from other ImmuneACCESS disease sequences. The raw public data were reprocessed by TCRdb itself: fastp quality trimming at Q25, MiXCR clonotype calling, in-frame beta chains only. Each entry merges the rows of one CDR3 protein and shows their most common DNA and genes. These V and J calls originate from TCRdb's pipeline instead of the authors' own analysis. The sample table records under 300,000 distinct CDR3 sequences; 90% to 96% of these occur just once. The ten largest make up 0.1% of the sample.

As to this clonotype: Its specific antigen is unknown. Nothing much larger sits one base from this clone, and base qualities are not available.

CDR1 and CDR2, per the germline V gene, are SQVTM and ANQGSEA. The CDR3 starts with the cysteine, ends with the phenylalanine, and has 12 residues. The only DNA kept is the CDR3, 36 bases in frame from the first base. V drops 4 bases and J drops 2 bases, leaving 9 bases in between. The chain uses TRBV29-1 and TRBJ2-7, with the D gene call left open. The specimen was CD4+ T cells from PBMCs. This sequence originates from a human donor with Susac syndrome. The CDR3 is CSVVPGPYEQYF. The DNA sequence is as follows: TGCAGCGTTGTACCCGGACCCTACGAGCAGTACTTC.